This T cell receptor beta chain was profiled in a study of T cells in Graves' hyperthyroidism and ophthalmopathy. The source material, RNA transcripts, was used to amplify TCR beta CDR3 regions. RT-PCR in the first round (using the HTBI primer set) targeted the TCR CDR3. TCRdb independently ran MiXCR on the multiplex PCR reads; one entry per CDR3 protein. In the table there are around 450,000 distinct CDR3 sequences, about a sixth of which are singletons. This clonotype was seen many times. Germline V gives CDR1 SGHRS, CDR2 YFSETQ. V shed 4 bases and J 4 bases; nucleotides not matched to a gene: 8. The CDR3 contains 15 residues.

The receptor comes from a woman younger than 30 with Graves' hyperthyroidism. The rearrangement links TRBV5-1 to TRBJ2-1; 7 nucleotides agree with TRBD1. What was sequenced was blood. CDR3 DNA: TGCGCCAGCAGCCCCGGGACAGCCGTATACAATGAGCAGTTCTTC. Its translation: CASSPGTAVYNEQFF.